This passage covers 20 T cell receptor beta chains from one sample sequenced in a study of shared clonotypes between healthy human individuals. Using immunoSEQ multiplex PCR, the repertoire was profiled, and TCRdb retains in-frame clones only, with some absent. The sample holds about 2.4 million clones, around 94% seen once. What was sequenced was naive CD4+ T cells sorted from blood. Subset in this sample: CD45RA+ positively selected. All receptors derive from a man between 18 and 35 years old in good health.

The chain carries TRBV11-2 and TRBJ2-2; 9 positions match TRBD1. The germline V gene encodes CDR1 SGHAT and CDR2 FQNNGV. With V trimmed by 7 bases and J by 4 bases, 7 bases remained unmatched. The CDR3 is 15 amino acids. CDR3 bases: TGTGCCAGCACAGTACAGGGGGCAAGCACCGGGGAGCTGTTTTTT. Translation gives CASTVQGASTGELFF.

Details on this clone: Additional DNA sequences in this sample encode the identical CDR3. The chain employs TRBV2 and TRBJ2-2; D perhaps matches TRBD1 (5 bases). The CDR3 loop spans 13 amino acids. The V end lost 6 bases, the J end lost 2 bases, and 7 bases lay between the germline ends. Germline CDR1 reads SNHLY; CDR2 reads FYNNEI. The CDR3 DNA sequence: TGTGCCAGCAGGACAGAAAACACCGGGGAGCTGTTTTTT. It translates to CASRTENTGELFF.

The chain combines TRBV28 with TRBJ2-7, with TRBD1 matching 7 bases. Germline lookup yields CDR1 MDHEN and CDR2 SYDVKM. V was clipped by 10 bases and J by 2 bases; unmatched bases: 5. CDR3 length: 12 amino acids. CDR3 nucleotides: TGTGCCACGACCGGGACAGCCTACGAGCAGTACTTC. This translates into CATTGTAYEQYF.

The CDR3 nucleotides read TGTGCCAGCAGCTTAAGCAGGTTTCTGCCCCAGCATTTT. Its translation is CASSLSRFLPQHF. The chain is built from TRBV5-8 and TRBJ1-5, with D uncertain. In germline, CDR1 is SGHTS, CDR2 YDEGEE. This CDR3 spans 13 amino acids. Trimming removed 2 bases from V and 9 bases from J, with 12 bases in between.

The gene calls are TRBV28 and TRBJ1-5; no clear D gene. V dropped 6 bases and J dropped 0 bases, with 12 bases sitting between them. CDR1 is MDHEN, CDR2 SYDVKM, per germline. The CDR3 totals 15 residues. This CDR3 is CASSSYMISNQPQHF. Written as DNA, the CDR3 is TGTGCCAGCAGCTCTTACATGATTAGCAATCAGCCCCAGCATTTT.

The gene calls are TRBV5-4 and TRBJ2-3; TRBD2 matches at 11 bases. V dropped 3 bases and J dropped 2; count of bases not matched to a gene: 8. This CDR3 comprises 17 residues. Germline V lookup: CDR1 SGHNT, CDR2 YYREEE (reference sequence). The DNA of the CDR3 is TGTGCCAGCAGCTCCTGGACTAGCGGGCTTTTCACAGATACGCAGTATTTT. Its translation is CASSSWTSGLFTDTQYF.

V is TRBV27 and J is TRBJ2-1; 12 bases are a match to TRBD2. This CDR3 has 20 amino acids. Per germline, CDR1 MNHEY and CDR2 SMNVEV (reference sequence). The trim removed 5 bases at V and 0 bases at J, leaving 14 bases unmatched. CDR3 DNA: TGTGCCAGCAGTCTCGCCGGGCTAGCGGGGGGGGAGAGCTCCTACAATGAGCAGTTCTTC. This gives the protein CASSLAGLAGGESSYNEQFF.

The chain links TRBV5-5 to TRBJ1-2; D ambiguous. The CDR3 sequence is 16 residues long. Trimming took off 0 bases at V and 1 base at J, with 13 bases between the two ends. Germline assignment: CDR1 SGHKS and CDR2 YYEKEE (reference sequence). The CDR3 nucleotides are TGTGCCAGCAGCTTGGCCGTCGAGGGATTTAACTATGGCTACACCTTC. As protein: CASSLAVEGFNYGYTF.

This clone was observed once. J is TRBJ2-7 and V is TRBV18; TRBD1 might be the D (5 bases). The CDR3 runs to 13 residues. CDR1 and CDR2 (germline): KGHSH, LQKENI. V shed 6 bases and J shed 3 bases, with 12 bases lying between them. This CDR3 reads CASSVTAFYEQYF. CDR3 DNA: TGTGCCAGCTCGGTGACAGCTTTCTACGAGCAGTACTTC. Filled out from reference TRBV18 and TRBJ2-7, the complete variable domain reads NAGVMQNPRHLVRRRGQEARLRCSPMKGHSHVYWYRQLPEEGLKFMVYLQKENIIDESGMPKERFSAEFPKEGPSILRIQQVVRGDSAAYFCASSVTAFYEQYFGPGTRLTVT.

The V call is TRBV29-1, the J call TRBJ2-3; D is perhaps TRBD1 or TRBD2 (5 bases each). V dropped 1 base and J dropped 6 bases, with 23 bases sitting between them. The CDR3 has 17 amino acids. Germline loops: CDR1 SQVTM, CDR2 ANQGSEA. The DNA for the CDR3 is TGCAGCGTTGAAGTTTTTGAGGGCAGGGTGGACGAGGATACGCAGTATTTT. It is translated as CSVEVFEGRVDEDTQYF.

The gene calls are TRBV29-1 and TRBJ1-1; D possibly corresponds to TRBD1 (6 bases). Germline V lookup: CDR1 SQVTM, CDR2 ANQGSEA. V was clipped by 5 bases and J by 5 bases, with 15 bases between them. There are 13 residues in the CDR3. CDR3 sequence: CSVLVGGETEAFF. The DNA of the CDR3 is TGCAGCGTTTTGGTAGGGGGTGAGACTGAAGCTTTCTTT.

The chain's CDR3 is CASSEVAGGTTDTQYF. The CDR3 DNA reads as TGTGCCAGCAGTGAAGTTGCGGGGGGTACCACAGATACGCAGTATTTT. V and J are TRBV6-1 and TRBJ2-3; 8 bases align to TRBD2. From germline, CDR1 is MNHNS and CDR2 SASEGT. V lost 1 base to trimming and J lost 2 bases; unmatched junction nucleotides: 5. The CDR3 totals 16 residues.

V usage is TRBV7-2 and J usage is TRBJ1-2; possibly TRBD1 for D (5 bases). The germline gives CDR1 SGHTA, CDR2 FQGNSA. Trimming took off 0 bases at V and 4 bases at J, with 15 bases between the two ends. This CDR3 is built from 16 residues. CDR3 DNA: TGTGCCAGCAGCTTAGCCGTGGGGGGATATACCTATGGCTACACCTTC. Encoded protein: CASSLAVGGYTYGYTF.

V usage is TRBV5-1 and J usage is TRBJ2-7; perhaps TRBD2 as D (6 bases). V was trimmed by 1 base and J by 2 bases, leaving 10 bases between them. The CDR3 length is 14 residues. Germline CDR1 and CDR2: SGHRS and YFSETQ. In DNA form, the CDR3 reads TGCGCCAGCAGCTTGTCGGGGGAAACCTACGAGCAGTACTTC. This sequence encodes CASSLSGETYEQYF.

The gene calls are TRBV11-2 and TRBJ1-6; no firm D call. CDR3 length: 13 amino acids. The germline V gene has CDR1 SGHAT and CDR2 FQNNGV. V lost 5 bases and J 9 bases, leaving 11 bases between the germline ends. CDR3 sequence: CASSQSLGSPLHF. The CDR3 nucleotides read TGTGCCAGCAGCCAGAGCCTGGGTTCACCCCTCCACTTT.

In its sample, this clone was seen once. The rearrangement links TRBV6-5 to TRBJ2-3, with a weak D call TRBD2 (5 bases). Germline values: CDR1 MNHEY, CDR2 SVGAGI. The CDR3 totals 16 residues. V gave up 0 bases and J gave up 4 bases, with 14 bases separating them. Here the CDR3 reads CASSYSSEGYADTQYF. The CDR3 nucleotides are TGTGCCAGCAGTTACTCGAGCGAGGGATACGCAGATACGCAGTATTTT.

The V gene is TRBV6-6, the J gene TRBJ2-7; 13 bases are shared with TRBD2. The CDR3 is 15 residues long. The germline V gene encodes CDR1 MNHNY and CDR2 SVGAGI (reference sequence). Losses at the gene ends were 4 bases for V and 4 bases for J; bases not matched to a gene: 4. CDR3 region: CASSSGTSGNYEQYF. Here the CDR3 DNA reads TGTGCCAGCAGTTCCGGGACTAGCGGGAATTACGAGCAGTACTTC.

The V gene is TRBV9, the J gene TRBJ2-5; 7 bases agree with TRBD1. Germline CDR1 is SGDLS and CDR2 is YYNGEE. The CDR3 runs to 16 residues. After removal of 4 bases from V and 2 bases from J, the junction contained 11 bases not matched to a gene. The CDR3 reads CASSPWRAGGQETQYF. CDR3 nucleotides: TGTGCCAGCAGCCCCTGGAGAGCAGGGGGTCAAGAGACCCAGTACTTC. Drawing the rest from reference TRBV9 and TRBJ2-5, the complete variable domain is DSGVTQTPKHLITATGQRVTLRCSPRSGDLSVYWYQQSLDQGLQFLIQYYNGEERAKGNILERFSAQQFPDLHSELNLSSLELGDSALYFCASSPWRAGGQETQYFGPGTRLLVL.

CDR3 sequence (DNA): TGTGCCACCAAGCCGGATTTAGAGACCCAGTACTTC. Translated: CATKPDLETQYF. V gene TRBV6-5 combines with J gene TRBJ2-5; D not resolved. V gave up 10 bases and J gave up 4 bases, with 13 bases separating them. The CDR3 consists of 12 residues. CDR1 and CDR2 from the germline V gene are MNHEY and SVGAGI.

The chain combines TRBV19 with TRBJ1-2; D is unclear. Trimming removed 1 base at V and 3 bases at J, with 9 bases between. The CDR3 covers 14 residues. The germline gives CDR1 LNHDA, CDR2 SQIVND (reference sequence). CDR3 DNA: TGTGCCAGTAGTATAGGGTCAGGAGACTATGGCTACACCTTC. Translation: CASSIGSGDYGYTF.